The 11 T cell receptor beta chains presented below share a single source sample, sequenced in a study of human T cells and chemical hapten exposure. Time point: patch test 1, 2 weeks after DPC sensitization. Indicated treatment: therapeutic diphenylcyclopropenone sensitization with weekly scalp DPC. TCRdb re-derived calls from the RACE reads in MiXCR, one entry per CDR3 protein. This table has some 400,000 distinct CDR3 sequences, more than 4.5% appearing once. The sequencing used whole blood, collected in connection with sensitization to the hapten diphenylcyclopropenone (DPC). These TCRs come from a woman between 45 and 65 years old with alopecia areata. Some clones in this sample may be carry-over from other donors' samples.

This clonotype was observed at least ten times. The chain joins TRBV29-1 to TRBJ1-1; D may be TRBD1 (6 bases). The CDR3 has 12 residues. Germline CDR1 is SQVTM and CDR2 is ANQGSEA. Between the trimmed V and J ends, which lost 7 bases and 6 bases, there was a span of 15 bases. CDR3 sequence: CSAPTGPSEAFF. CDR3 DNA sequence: TGCAGCGCACCGACAGGACCCTCTGAAGCTTTCTTT. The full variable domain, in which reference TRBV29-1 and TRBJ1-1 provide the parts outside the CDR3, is SAVISQKPSRDICQRGTSLTIQCQVDSQVTMMFWYRQQPGQSLTLIATANQGSEATYESGFVIDKFPISRPNLTFSTLTVSNMSPEDSSIYLCSAPTGPSEAFFGQGTRLTVV.

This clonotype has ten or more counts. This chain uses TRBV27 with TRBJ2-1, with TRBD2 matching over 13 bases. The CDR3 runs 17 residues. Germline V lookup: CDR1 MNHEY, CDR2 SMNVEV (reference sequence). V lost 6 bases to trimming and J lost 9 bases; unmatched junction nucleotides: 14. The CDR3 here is CASRPYTGTSGISEQFF. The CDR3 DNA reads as TGTGCCAGCAGACCTTATACCGGGACTAGCGGGATCAGTGAGCAGTTCTTC.

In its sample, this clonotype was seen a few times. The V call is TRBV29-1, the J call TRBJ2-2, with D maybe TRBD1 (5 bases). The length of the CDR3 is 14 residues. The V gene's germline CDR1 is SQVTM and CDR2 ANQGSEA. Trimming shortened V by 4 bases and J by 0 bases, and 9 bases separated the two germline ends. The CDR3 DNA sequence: TGCAGCGTTGCAGGGCACACGAACACCGGGGAGCTGTTTTTT. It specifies CSVAGHTNTGELFF.

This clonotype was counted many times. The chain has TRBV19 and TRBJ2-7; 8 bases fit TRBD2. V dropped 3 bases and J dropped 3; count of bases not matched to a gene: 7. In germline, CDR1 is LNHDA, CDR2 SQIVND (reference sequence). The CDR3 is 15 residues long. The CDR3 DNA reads TGTGCCAGTAGTATTGGGGGTCTAGCGGGCTACGAGCAGTACTTC. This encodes CASSIGGLAGYEQYF.

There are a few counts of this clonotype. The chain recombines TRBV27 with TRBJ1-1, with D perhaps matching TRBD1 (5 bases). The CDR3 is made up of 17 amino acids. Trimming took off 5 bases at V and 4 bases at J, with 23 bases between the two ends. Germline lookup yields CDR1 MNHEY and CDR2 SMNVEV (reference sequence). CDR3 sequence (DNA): TGTGCCAGCAGTCCTTATTGGGACGGAGCAGGGAGCACTGAAGCTTTCTTT. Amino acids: CASSPYWDGAGSTEAFF.

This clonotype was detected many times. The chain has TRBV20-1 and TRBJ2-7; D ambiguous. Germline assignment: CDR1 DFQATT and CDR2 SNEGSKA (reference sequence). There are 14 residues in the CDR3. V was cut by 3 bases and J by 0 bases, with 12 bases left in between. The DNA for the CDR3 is TGCAGTGCTAGTAGGCAGGCGAGCTCCTACGAGCAGTACTTC. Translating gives CSASRQASSYEQYF.

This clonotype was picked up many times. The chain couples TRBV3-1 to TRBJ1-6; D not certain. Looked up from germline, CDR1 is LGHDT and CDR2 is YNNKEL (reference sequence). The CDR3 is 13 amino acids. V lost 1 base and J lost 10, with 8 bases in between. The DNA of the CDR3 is TGTGCCAGCAGCCAAGGAGTTGGATCACCCCTCCACTTT. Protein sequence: CASSQGVGSPLHF.

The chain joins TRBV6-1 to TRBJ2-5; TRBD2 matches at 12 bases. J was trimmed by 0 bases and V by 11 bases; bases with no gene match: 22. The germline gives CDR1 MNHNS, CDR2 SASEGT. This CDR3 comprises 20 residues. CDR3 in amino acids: CAARPRRTPGLAGYQETQYF. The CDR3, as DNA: TGTGCCGCCCGGCCACGAAGGACCCCCGGACTAGCGGGGTACCAAGAGACCCAGTACTTC.

The CDR3 sequence: CASSLNGGSPPNEQFF. CDR3 DNA: TGTGCCAGCAGTTTAAACGGCGGGAGCCCCCCCAATGAGCAGTTCTTC. The rearrangement links TRBV27 to TRBJ2-1; 7 nucleotides match TRBD2. CDR1 is MNHEY, CDR2 SMNVEV, per germline (reference sequence). The V and J ends lost 2 bases and 6 bases, in that order; junction bases with no gene match: 10. The CDR3 is 16 residues long.

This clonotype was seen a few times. The CDR3 is CASSQDLREGQPQHF. CDR3 nucleotide sequence: TGCGCCAGCAGCCAAGATTTGAGGGAGGGACAGCCCCAGCATTTT. This sequence joins TRBV4-3 and TRBJ1-5, with D uncertain. The ends were cut back, 0 bases at V and 7 bases at J, with 13 bases in the middle. CDR3 length: 15 residues. Per the germline V gene, CDR1 is LGHNA and CDR2 is YSLEER.

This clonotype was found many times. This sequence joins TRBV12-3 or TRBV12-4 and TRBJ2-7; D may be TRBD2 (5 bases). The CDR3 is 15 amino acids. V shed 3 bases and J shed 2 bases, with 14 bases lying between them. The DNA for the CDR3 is TGTGCCAGCAGTTTCCGCGTGGGAGTCACCTACGAGCAGTACTTC. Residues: CASSFRVGVTYEQYF.